The 21 T cell receptor beta chains below all came from one sample that was sequenced in a study of cytomegalovirus exposure and HLA in healthy donors. Amplification used 60 Vbeta primers and 13 Jbeta primers. Libraries were prepared by immunoSEQ multiplex PCR; TCRdb keeps only in-frame clonotypes and omits some of them. The sample includes under 150,000 clones, more than 75% seen only once; the top ten take 5% to 7.5%. Sequencing was performed on PBMCs. The receptors derive from a woman aged 40 to 50 in good health and CMV-seropositive.

The chain carries TRBV2 and TRBJ2-7; 12 bases match TRBD2. In germline, CDR1 is SNHLY, CDR2 FYNNEI. CDR3 length: 15 amino acids. Trimming removed 6 bases from V and 2 bases from J; junction bases left unmatched: 5. CDR3 sequence: CASRRLAGGPYEQYF. The CDR3 coding sequence is TGTGCCAGCAGGAGGCTAGCGGGAGGGCCCTACGAGCAGTACTTC.

The rearrangement uses TRBV27 and TRBJ1-2; 9 nucleotides match TRBD1. V trimming: 6 bases; J trimming: 4 bases; junction bases outside the gene matches: 9. The CDR3 has 15 amino acids. Per germline, CDR1 MNHEY and CDR2 SMNVEV (reference sequence). This CDR3 reads CASRPKTGGAYGYTF. CDR3 DNA: TGTGCCAGCAGACCTAAGACAGGGGGAGCCTATGGCTACACCTTC.

On this clone itself: Relative to the germline gene, one junction end is altered; a read error may explain this. The CDR3 coding sequence is TGTTCCAGCAGCTCCTCTTTGACCTCGGGGAACTATGGCTACACCTTC. Amino acid sequence: CSSSSSLTSGNYGYTF. The chain links TRBV7-9 to TRBJ1-2; D is undetermined. The CDR3 covers 16 residues. Germline CDR1 is SEHNR and CDR2 is FQNEAQ (reference sequence).

This clone was seen just once. Within the sample, other DNA sequences also encode this same CDR3. V is TRBV5-1 and J is TRBJ2-5, with 7 bases lining up with TRBD2. Germline V lookup: CDR1 SGHRS, CDR2 YFSETQ. CDR3 length: 14 amino acids. Losses at the gene ends were 0 bases for V and 1 base for J; bases not matched to a gene: 0. The CDR3 protein is CASSLGGGQETQYF. DNA of the CDR3: TGCGCCAGCAGCTTGGGGGGGGGCCAAGAGACCCAGTACTTC. Supplemented by reference TRBV5-1 and TRBJ2-5, the full variable domain reads KAGVTQTPRYLIKTRGQQVTLSCSPISGHRSVSWYQQTPGQGLQFLFEYFSETQRNKGNFPGRFSGRQFSNSRSEMNVSTLELGDSALYLCASSLGGGQETQYFGPGTRLLVL.

This chain links TRBV5-1 with TRBJ2-7; D uncertain. The CDR3 is 12 amino acids. The germline V gene has CDR1 SGHRS and CDR2 YFSETQ. Deletions cut 5 bases from V and 3 bases from J, with 9 bases between. DNA of the CDR3: TGCGCCAGCAGACGTACTAACTACGAGCAGTACTTC. Encoded protein: CASRRTNYEQYF.

V gene TRBV29-1 combines with J gene TRBJ1-2, with 7 positions matching TRBD1. V trimming: 7 bases; J trimming: 4 bases; junction bases outside the gene matches: 6. The CDR3 is 12 residues long. Germline CDR1 is SQVTM and CDR2 is ANQGSEA. The CDR3 loop reads CSGGDSFYGYTF. CDR3 DNA sequence: TGCAGCGGCGGGGACAGCTTCTATGGCTACACCTTC.

The chain combines TRBV6-5 with TRBJ2-3; 8 nucleotides align to TRBD2. V dropped 4 bases and J dropped 7; count of bases not matched to a gene: 7. The CDR3 consists of 14 residues. Germline V gene lookup returns CDR1 MNHEY and CDR2 SVGAGI. The DNA for the CDR3 is TGTGCCAGCAGTTCCCCGGGACTAGGTCATACGCAGTATTTT. Amino acid sequence: CASSSPGLGHTQYF.

The V gene is TRBV7-2, the J gene TRBJ2-7; TRBD1 aligns across 9 bases. The CDR3 length is 15 residues. In germline, CDR1 is SGHTA, CDR2 FQGNSA. After removal of 1 base from V and 4 bases from J, the junction contained 5 bases not matched to a gene. CDR3: CASSLEDRGYYEQYF. CDR3 nucleotides: TGTGCCAGCAGCTTAGAGGACAGGGGCTATTACGAGCAGTACTTC.

This clone was seen more than once but under ten times. V and J are TRBV5-4 and TRBJ2-5, with D perhaps TRBD2 (7 bases). The germline V gene encodes CDR1 SGHNT and CDR2 YYREEE (reference sequence). The V and J ends lost 7 bases and 2 bases respectively, with 12 bases between them. CDR3 length equals 13 residues. CDR3 sequence: CASGRGYQETQYF. Written as DNA, the CDR3 is TGTGCCAGCGGGAGGGGGTATCAAGAGACCCAGTACTTC.

The rearrangement uses TRBV11-3 and TRBJ1-1, with TRBD1 matching over 9 bases. This CDR3 region has 15 residues. Germline V gives CDR1 SGHNT, CDR2 YENEEA. V trimming: 8 bases; J trimming: 4 bases; junction bases outside the gene matches: 11. The CDR3 DNA reads TGTGCCAGCCGTGCCGGGACAGGGCTTGTCACTGAAGCTTTCTTT. Translated: CASRAGTGLVTEAFF.

This rearrangement joins TRBV5-4 to TRBJ2-5; the D gene is possibly TRBD2 (6 bases). V was cut by 1 base and J by 1 base, with 14 bases left in between. The germline CDR1 and CDR2 sequences are SGHNT and YYREEE (reference sequence). The length of the CDR3 is 16 residues. The CDR3 DNA sequence: TGTGCCAGCAGCTTGAACGCTAGGGGACTCCAAGAGACCCAGTACTTC. It is translated as CASSLNARGLQETQYF.

On this clone itself: Other DNA sequences in the sample encode the same CDR3. The chain uses TRBV6-1 and TRBJ2-7; a possible D gene is TRBD2 (7 bases). Trimming took 1 base from V and 3 from J, leaving 16 bases between them. This CDR3 comprises 16 residues. The germline V gene has CDR1 MNHNS and CDR2 SASEGT. The DNA of the CDR3 is TGTGCCAGCAGTGAAGTGTCCAGAAGGGGGGGCTACGAGCAGTACTTC. Amino acids: CASSEVSRRGGYEQYF.

This chain connects TRBV18 to TRBJ2-3; 8 bases match TRBD1. The CDR3 totals 15 residues. V trimming: 4 bases; J trimming: 4 bases; junction bases outside the gene matches: 7. Germline CDR1 and CDR2: KGHSH and LQKENI. The CDR3 DNA sequence: TGTGCCAGCTCACTAACAATACAGGGGGCAGATACGCAGTATTTT. Protein sequence: CASSLTIQGADTQYF.

This chain joins TRBV29-1 and TRBJ1-4, with D maybe TRBD1 (5 bases). Trimming stripped 4 bases from V and 8 bases from J, with 8 bases between. The CDR3 loop spans 11 amino acids. Germline assignment: CDR1 SQVTM and CDR2 ANQGSEA. DNA for the CDR3: TGCAGCGTTGCCGGGGGAGAAAAACTGTTTTTT. It specifies CSVAGGEKLFF.

The J gene is TRBJ2-7, the V gene TRBV25-1, with D tentatively TRBD1 (5 bases). Trimming pared 2 bases from V and 3 bases from J, leaving 14 bases between. The V gene's germline CDR1 is MGHDK and CDR2 SYGVNS. The CDR3 totals 15 residues. For the CDR3, the DNA is TGTGCCAGCAGTGAAGACAGTAGTAGGAACTACGAGCAGTACTTC. Translated, it gives CASSEDSSRNYEQYF.

This clone was recorded a few times. The rearrangement uses TRBV2 and TRBJ1-1; D unclear. Germline loops: CDR1 SNHLY, CDR2 FYNNEI. The CDR3 has 13 amino acids. With 3 bases removed from V and 6 bases from J, the gap between germline ends came to 11 bases. The CDR3 spells CASSDEREAEAFF. DNA for the CDR3: TGTGCCAGCAGTGACGAGCGGGAGGCTGAAGCTTTCTTT.

On this clone: At one end, the junction sequence differs from germline, possibly due to a read error. The CDR3 region has the DNA TGCGCCAGCACTCGTACAGGGGGTCGAGAGGACACTGAAGCTTCCTTT. Translating gives CASTRTGGREDTEASF. V is TRBV4-1 and J is TRBJ1-1, with 8 bases matching TRBD1. The CDR3 spans 16 residues. Germline V gene sequence: CDR1 MGHRA, CDR2 YSYEKL.

This sequence joins TRBV14 and TRBJ2-7; 8 positions agree with TRBD2. Germline-derived CDR1 and CDR2 are SGHDN and FVKESK. Unmatched junction bases numbered 10, after V lost 4 bases and J lost 2 bases. CDR3 size: 16 residues. The CDR3 DNA reads as TGTGCCAGCAGCCCGGGAGGGCGGGGATTTCCCTACGAGCAGTACTTC. This codes for CASSPGGRGFPYEQYF.

The table lists this clone with a count of one. V gene TRBV15 combines with J gene TRBJ1-6; no firm D call. Per the germline V gene, CDR1 is LNHNV and CDR2 is YYDKDF (reference sequence). The CDR3 has 15 amino acids. The V end lost 0 bases, the J end lost 9 bases, and 12 bases lay between the germline ends. The CDR3 coding sequence is TGTGCCACCAGCAGAGATCCCGGGGTCGTTTCACCCCTCCACTTT. Encoded protein: CATSRDPGVVSPLHF. The complete variable domain, with remaining parts taken from reference TRBV15 and TRBJ1-6, reads DAMVIQNPRYQVTQFGKPVTLSCSQTLNHNVMYWYQQKSSQAPKLLFHYYDKDFNNEADTPDNFQSRRPNTSFCFLDIRSPGLGDTAMYLCATSRDPGVVSPLHFGNGTRLTVT.

This clone appeared once. V is TRBV27 and J is TRBJ2-7; TRBD2 matches 9 bases. The CDR3 is 15 amino acids. The V gene's germline CDR1 is MNHEY and CDR2 SMNVEV (reference sequence). Trimming at V came to 2 bases and at J to 0 bases, leaving 2 bases not matched to a gene. As DNA, the CDR3 is TGTGCCAGCAGTTTAGCTAGCGGGATCTCCTACGAGCAGTACTTC. This sequence encodes CASSLASGISYEQYF.

The chain couples TRBV27 to TRBJ2-7; tentatively, D is TRBD2 (5 bases). CDR1 and CDR2 (germline): MNHEY, SMNVEV (reference sequence). This CDR3 contains 13 residues. V gave up 10 bases and J gave up 1 base, with 14 bases separating them. This chain's CDR3 is CATAEGSSYEQYF. CDR3 DNA: TGTGCCACGGCCGAGGGCAGTTCCTACGAGCAGTACTTC.